Presented here are 10 T cell receptor beta chains from one specimen sequenced in a study of T cells in Graves' hyperthyroidism and ophthalmopathy. RNA transcripts yielded amplified TCR beta CDR3 regions. TCR CDR3 underwent first-round RT-PCR with the HTBI primer set. TCRdb processed the multiplex PCR reads anew with MiXCR; each CDR3 protein has one entry. The repertoire holds about 600,000 distinct CDR3 sequences, with around 13% as singletons. Sequencing was performed on blood. The receptors were gathered from a woman aged 45-60 years with Graves' ophthalmopathy.

The CDR3 protein is CASSRGTSGSRETQYF. The DNA of the CDR3 is TGTGCCAGTAGTAGAGGGACTAGCGGGAGTAGGGAGACCCAGTACTTC. The chain combines TRBV19 with TRBJ2-5; 14 bases are a match to TRBD2. This CDR3 has 16 amino acids. CDR1 and CDR2 (germline): LNHDA, SQIVND (reference sequence). Trimming cost V 4 bases and J 5 bases; bases outside gene matches: 6. The full variable domain, with the rest looked up from reference TRBV19 and TRBJ2-5, is DGGITQSPKYLFRKEGQNVTLSCEQNLNHDAMYWYRQDPGQGLRLIYYSQIVNDFQKGDIAEGYSVSREKKESFPLTVTSAQKNPTAFYLCASSRGTSGSRETQYFGPGTRLLVL.

In this sample, this clonotype turned up many times. The chain joins TRBV6-1 to TRBJ2-7; 9 bases fit TRBD2. The CDR3 extends over 14 amino acids. CDR1 and CDR2 from the germline V gene are MNHNS and SASEGT. V dropped 5 bases and J dropped 5; count of bases not matched to a gene: 7. CDR3 loop: CASSLTSGRHEQYF. For the CDR3, the DNA is TGTGCCAGCAGTTTAACTAGCGGGCGGCACGAGCAGTACTTC.

For this clonotype: A much bigger clone sits one base away, suggesting this may be a read error. V is TRBV2 and J is TRBJ2-7; D gene unclear. V shed 3 bases and J shed 2 bases, with 11 bases lying between them. CDR1 SNHLY and CDR2 FYNNEI come from the germline V gene. The CDR3 has 14 residues. In nucleotides, the CDR3 is TGTGCCAGCAGTGATCGGGTTAGCCCCTACGAGCAGTACTTC. It codes for CASSDRVSPYEQYF.

The chain has TRBV28 and TRBJ1-3; D gene uncertain. The CDR3 consists of 16 residues. The V and J ends lost 3 bases and 2 bases respectively, with 14 bases between them. In germline, CDR1 is MDHEN, CDR2 SYDVKM. CDR3 sequence: CASSFSDLKAGNTIYF. DNA of the CDR3: TGTGCCAGCAGTTTTAGTGACCTCAAGGCTGGAAACACCATATATTTT.

Of note for this clonotype: In this CDR3 the conserved last residue, phenylalanine or tryptophan, is missing, so a read error is likely. V is TRBV18 and J is TRBJ2-1; D remains unclear. CDR1 is KGHSH and CDR2 is LQKENI in the germline V gene. The CDR3 is made up of 13 amino acids. V was shortened by 0 bases and J by 6 bases, with 6 bases between the two germline ends. CDR3 nucleotide sequence: TGTGCCAGCTCACCACCTCGCGTCAATGAGCAGTTCTCC. Translating it yields CASSPPRVNEQFS.

This clonotype was counted many times. The CDR3 bases are TGTGCCAGCAGATCCACCCGACAGGGGTTCCACGAGCAGTACTTC. Its translation is CASRSTRQGFHEQYF. The chain couples TRBV5-5 to TRBJ2-7; 8 nucleotides line up with TRBD1. CDR1 and CDR2 (germline): SGHKS, YYEKEE (reference sequence). With 5 bases clipped from V and 5 bases from J, the junction kept 12 bases outside the gene matches. This CDR3 contains 15 residues.

This clonotype occurred many times. This rearrangement joins TRBV19 to TRBJ2-2, with 13 bases lining up with TRBD2. CDR1 and CDR2 from the germline V gene are LNHDA and SQIVND (reference sequence). The CDR3 is made up of 17 amino acids. With V trimmed by 6 bases and J by 0 bases, 4 bases remained unmatched. The CDR3 here is CASSRLAGGPNTGELFF. CDR3 coding DNA: TGTGCCAGTAGCCGACTAGCGGGAGGTCCGAACACCGGGGAGCTGTTTTTT.

This rearrangement joins TRBV19 to TRBJ1-4, with D perhaps TRBD1 (6 bases). CDR3 length: 14 amino acids. The V end was cut by 6 bases, the J end by 7 bases, with 15 bases between. Per the germline V gene, CDR1 is LNHDA and CDR2 is SQIVND (reference sequence). In DNA, the CDR3 is TGTGCCAGTAGCAATTGGAGGGGGGGTGAAAAACTGTTTTTT. It specifies CASSNWRGGEKLFF.

This clonotype was seen many times. This chain joins TRBV11-1 and TRBJ2-1; 8 bases map to TRBD2. There are 17 residues in the CDR3. The V gene end was trimmed by 1 base and the J gene end by 4 bases; junction bases not matched to a gene: 9. CDR1 SGHAT and CDR2 FQDESV come from the germline V gene (reference sequence). CDR3 protein: CASSLVLSSGLYNEQFF. The CDR3 DNA reads TGTGCCAGCAGCTTAGTTCTTTCTAGCGGGCTTTACAATGAGCAGTTCTTC.

This rearrangement joins TRBV20-1 to TRBJ2-1, with 10 bases identical to TRBD2. The CDR3 runs to 15 residues. Germline V CDR1 and CDR2: DFQATT, SNEGSKA (reference sequence). Germline trimming cut 1 base from V and 2 bases from J; bases unmatched to any gene: 2. CDR3 sequence: CSARVTSGTYNEQFF. The CDR3 nucleotides read TGCAGTGCTAGAGTAACTAGCGGGACCTACAATGAGCAGTTCTTC.